This T cell receptor (beta chain) originates from a study of cytotoxic CD8 clonotypes in ibrutinib-treated CLL. As to this clone: What it binds is unknown.

Clones were read by immunoSEQ multiplex PCR, and TCRdb kept only the in-frame ones, dropping some. The top ten hold 15% to 17% of the sample, which has around 250,000 clones, 70% seen once. Broader study findings: There were differences in sampling times between sustained-remission and progressing patients. Clonality was higher at ibrutinib response and returned toward baseline at progression.

The CDR3 consists of 15 residues. Germline CDR1 is LNHDA and CDR2 is SQIVND (reference sequence). V shed 4 bases, J shed 2 bases, and the junction held 8 bases outside the gene matches. The receptor's source is a human donor with chronic lymphocytic leukemia. The source was PBMCs, collected after 24 months of ibrutinib treatment. J is TRBJ2-7 and V is TRBV19; 7 bases are shared with TRBD1. The CDR3, as DNA: TGTGCCAGTAGTACCTCAGGGGGTGTAACCTACGAGCAGTACTTC. Its protein is CASSTSGGVTYEQYF.